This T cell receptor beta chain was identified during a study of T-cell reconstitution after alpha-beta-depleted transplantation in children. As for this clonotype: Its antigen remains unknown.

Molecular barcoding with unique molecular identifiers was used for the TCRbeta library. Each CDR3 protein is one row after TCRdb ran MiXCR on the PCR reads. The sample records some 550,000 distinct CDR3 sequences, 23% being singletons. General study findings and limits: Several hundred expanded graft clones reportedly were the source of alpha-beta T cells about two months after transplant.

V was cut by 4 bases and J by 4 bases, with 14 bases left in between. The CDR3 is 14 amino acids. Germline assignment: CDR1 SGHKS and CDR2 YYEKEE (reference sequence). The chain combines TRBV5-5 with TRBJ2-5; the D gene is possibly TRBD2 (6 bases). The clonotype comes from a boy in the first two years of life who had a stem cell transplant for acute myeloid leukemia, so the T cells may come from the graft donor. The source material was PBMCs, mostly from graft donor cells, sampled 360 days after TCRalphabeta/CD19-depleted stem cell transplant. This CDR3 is CASSRGALGETQYF. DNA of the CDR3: TGTGCCAGCAGCCGCGGGGCTCTAGGAGAGACCCAGTACTTC.